The T cell receptor beta chain under discussion was sequenced for a study of T cells in Graves' hyperthyroidism and ophthalmopathy. General study results and limits: Most clonotypes expanded in the thyroid (above 0.001) were also present in blood.

The V end lost 2 bases, the J end lost 0 bases, and 8 bases lay between the germline ends. This CDR3 spans 15 amino acids. Germline CDR1 is SGHVS and CDR2 is FQNEAQ. This clonotype was recorded a few times. The antigen is not known. TCR beta CDR3 region amplification was performed from RNA transcripts. First-round RT-PCR with HTBI primers amplified the TCR CDR3 region. TCRdb passed the multiplex PCR reads through MiXCR, listing each CDR3 protein once. The table shows about 160,000 distinct CDR3 sequences, with 9.4% occurring only once. Sequencing used blood. The sequence derives from a woman between 18 and 29 years old with Graves' hyperthyroidism that later progressed to Graves' ophthalmopathy. The V call is TRBV7-8, the J call TRBJ2-1; weak D call: TRBD2 (5 bases). CDR3: CASSLRTSSYNEQFF. The CDR3 DNA reads TGTGCCAGCAGCTTAAGGACTTCCTCCTACAATGAGCAGTTCTTC.